This paragraph covers one T cell receptor (beta chain) sequence. Its antigen is currently unknown. The data were obtained in a study of cytomegalovirus exposure and HLA in healthy donors. The wider study: Some 87 million unique TCRs from HLA-typed donors were held in an early release of data. There were approximately 400 genotyped donors. Of these, roughly 80% fell in the genetic ancestry cluster associated with self-reported Caucasian donors. General study results and limits: Cytomegalovirus status, reportedly, was diagnosed with high specificity and sensitivity by the classifier. It was likely that a cluster of highly shared sequence variants was a sequencing artifact.

Use of 60 Vbeta and 13 Jbeta primers characterized the PCR. Here immunoSEQ multiplex PCR was the method, and the copy in TCRdb shows in-frame clones only, minus some. Among 200,000 to 250,000 clones listed, around 73% were seen once. There are 15 residues in the CDR3. Germline V gene lookup returns CDR1 MNHEY and CDR2 SMNVEV (reference sequence). This chain connects TRBV27 to TRBJ2-5, with a tentative D call TRBD1 (6 bases). The J call is uncertain, as TRBJ2-7 better fits the DNA end. Sequencing input: PBMCs. The sequence was obtained from a woman aged 25-40 years in good health and CMV-seronegative. The CDR3 is CASSSYPGHQYEQYF. CDR3 bases: TGTGCCAGCAGTTCATACCCGGGACACCAGTACGAGCAGTACTTC.